Each of the 12 T cell receptor beta chains below was sequenced from the same sample in a study of esophageal squamous cell carcinoma under preoperative chemotherapy. As for time point: before preoperative PTX-NDP chemotherapy. TCRdb re-called the PCR reads with MiXCR, one entry per CDR3 protein. The table records about 15,000 distinct CDR3 sequences, roughly 60% of them present only once. The sample was collected from a patient given preoperative chemotherapy. These receptors all stem from a human donor with esophageal squamous cell carcinoma. The donor label of this sample is uncertain.

Regarding this clonotype: A junction boundary mismatches the germline segment, possibly from a read error. V usage is TRBV6-4 and J usage is TRBJ2-4; weak D call: TRBD2 (6 bases). CDR3 length equals 16 residues. The V gene's germline CDR1 is MRHNA and CDR2 SNTAGT. The CDR3 bases are TGTGCCAGCAGGGACGGAGGGTCCGACGGCAAAGATACGCAGTACTTT. Its protein product is CASRDGGSDGKDTQYF.

Worth noting for this clonotype: One end of the junction is discordant with germline, which a read error may explain. This rearrangement joins TRBV6-1 to TRBJ2-4, with TRBD2 as a possible D gene (5 bases). The CDR3 contains 14 residues. Germline V gene sequence: CDR1 MNHNS, CDR2 SASEGT. The CDR3: CGGGLAGATDTQYF. The CDR3 DNA follows: TGTGGCGGCGGGCTGGCGGGTGCCACAGACACTCAGTATTTC.

The chain's CDR3 is CASSGGAEGTDTQYF. The CDR3 DNA reads TGTGCCAGCAGCGGGGGGGCAGAGGGCACAGATACGCAGTACTTC. V and J are TRBV6-4 and TRBJ2-3; 8 bases agree with TRBD2. The J call is in doubt because the DNA end fits TRBJ2-7 better. This CDR3 comprises 15 residues. CDR1 is MRHNA, CDR2 SNTAGT, per germline.

This clonotype appeared once. The junction departs from the called germline gene at one end, perhaps through a read error. The genes are TRBV7-2 and TRBJ2-5; D gene uncertain. The CDR3 contains 14 residues. Germline CDR1 reads SGHTA; CDR2 reads FQGNSA. The CDR3 protein is CAGSVASGEETQYF. The CDR3 DNA follows: TGTGCGGGCAGCGTAGCCAGTGGCGAAGAGACGCAGTATTTC.

The chain's CDR3 is CASSDQGFSTGTQYF. CDR3 DNA sequence: TGTGCCAGCAGTGATCAGGGTTTCAGCACCGGGACGCAGTATTTT. J is TRBJ2-2 and V is TRBV6-4; D is possibly TRBD1 (5 bases). The DNA end lines up better with TRBJ2-3; the J call may be wrong. The CDR3 sequence is 15 residues long. Germline loops: CDR1 MRHNA, CDR2 SNTAGT.

This clonotype was counted only a few times. The chain joins TRBV7-6 to TRBJ1-6; perhaps TRBD1 as D (6 bases). This CDR3 comprises 13 residues. V lost 5 bases and J lost 19, with 21 bases in between. Germline-derived CDR1 and CDR2 are SGHVS and FNYEAQ. The CDR3 DNA reads as TGTGCCAGCAGCGAAGGGACTGCCGGGGGGCAGCACTTT. Translated, it gives CASSEGTAGGQHF.

V and J are TRBV27 and TRBJ2-7; D possibly corresponds to TRBD1 (5 bases). V lost 6 bases to trimming and J lost 0 bases, with 15 bases between them. The CDR3 loop spans 15 amino acids. Per germline, CDR1 MNHEY and CDR2 SMNVEV (reference sequence). The CDR3 nucleotides are TGTGCCAGCAGCCCGACAGTCAGGAGCTCCTACGAGCAGTACTTC. This sequence encodes CASSPTVRSSYEQYF.

The J gene is TRBJ2-3, the V gene TRBV6-1; weak D call: TRBD1 (6 bases). The J call is doubtful: the DNA matches TRBJ2-5 better. The CDR3 runs 16 residues. Germline V gene lookup returns CDR1 MNHNS and CDR2 SASEGT. The CDR3 bases are TGTGCCAGCAGTGGAGGTGTACAGGGACCCACAGAGACCCAGTACTTC. It is translated as CASSGGVQGPTETQYF.

The count of this clonotype is one. The V gene is TRBV10-3, the J gene TRBJ2-2; 7 bases line up with TRBD1. The J call is doubtful: the DNA matches TRBJ2-3 better. This CDR3 has 13 residues. Per the germline V gene, CDR1 is ENHRY and CDR2 is SYGVKD. The CDR3, as DNA: TGTGCCATTCAGGCGGTGAGCACAGGGGCGCAGTATTTT. Encoded protein: CAIQAVSTGAQYF.

This clonotype was observed once. Sequence at one end of the junction differs from germline and may be a read error. The chain is built from TRBV6-1 and TRBJ2-5; 9 positions match TRBD2. This CDR3 is built from 17 residues. In germline, CDR1 is MNHNS, CDR2 SASEGT. CDR3 DNA sequence: TGTGCCAGCAGTGAGGGGGCGGGGGGGGGTGACCAAGAGACTCAGTACTTC. This encodes CASSEGAGGGDQETQYF.

This clonotype was counted a single time. The rearrangement links TRBV6-1 to TRBJ2-5; no reliable D call. The V gene's germline CDR1 is MNHNS and CDR2 SASEGT. CDR3 length: 16 amino acids. Deletions cut 1 base from V and 5 bases from J, with 17 bases between. The CDR3 DNA sequence: TGTGCCAGCAGTGAAGGAGTCAGGACGGGCCAGGAGACCCAGTACTTC. It encodes CASSEGVRTGQETQYF.

About this clonotype itself: Lacking the conserved final phenylalanine or tryptophan, this CDR3 likely reflects a read error. The DNA is omitted, as the CDR3 cannot be located on it reliably, and the CDR3 follows TCRdb's listing. CDR3 region: CASSAGCALGKETRFL. The chain uses TRBV6-1 and TRBJ2-1. Germline V gene sequence: CDR1 MNHNS, CDR2 SASEGT. The CDR3 totals 16 residues, both ends included.